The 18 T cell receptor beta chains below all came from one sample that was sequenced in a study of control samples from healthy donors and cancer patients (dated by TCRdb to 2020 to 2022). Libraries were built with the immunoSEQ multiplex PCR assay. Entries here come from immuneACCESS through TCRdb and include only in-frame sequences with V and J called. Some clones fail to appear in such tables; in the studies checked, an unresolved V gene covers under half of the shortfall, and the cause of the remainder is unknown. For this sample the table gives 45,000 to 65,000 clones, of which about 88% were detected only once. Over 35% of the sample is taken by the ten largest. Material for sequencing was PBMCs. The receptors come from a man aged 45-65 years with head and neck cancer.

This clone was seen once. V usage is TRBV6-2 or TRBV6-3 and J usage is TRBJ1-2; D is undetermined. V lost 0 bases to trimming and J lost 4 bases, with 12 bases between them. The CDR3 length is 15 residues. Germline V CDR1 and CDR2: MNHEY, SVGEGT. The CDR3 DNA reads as TGTGCCAGCAGTTACTCCTTTACCCAACCCTATGGCTACACCTTC. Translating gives CASSYSFTQPYGYTF.

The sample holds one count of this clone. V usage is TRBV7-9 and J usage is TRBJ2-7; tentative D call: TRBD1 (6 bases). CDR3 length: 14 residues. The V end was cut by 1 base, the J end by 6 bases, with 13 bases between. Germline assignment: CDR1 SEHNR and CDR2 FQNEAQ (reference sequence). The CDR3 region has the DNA TGTGCCAGCAGCTTAGTACAGGGTCCTTTCGAGCAGTACTTC. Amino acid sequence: CASSLVQGPFEQYF.

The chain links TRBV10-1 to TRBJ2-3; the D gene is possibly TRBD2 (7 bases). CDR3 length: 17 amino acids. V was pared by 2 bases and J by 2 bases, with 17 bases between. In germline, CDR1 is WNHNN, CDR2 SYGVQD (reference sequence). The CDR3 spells CASSERGGRPSTDTQYF. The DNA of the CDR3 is TGCGCCAGCAGTGAGAGGGGGGGGAGGCCTTCCACAGATACGCAGTATTTT.

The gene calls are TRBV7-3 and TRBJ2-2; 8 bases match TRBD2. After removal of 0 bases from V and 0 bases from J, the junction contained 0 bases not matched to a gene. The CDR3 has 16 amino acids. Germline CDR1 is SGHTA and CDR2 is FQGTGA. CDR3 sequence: CASSLTSGANTGELFF. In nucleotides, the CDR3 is TGTGCCAGCAGCTTAACTAGCGGGGCGAACACCGGGGAGCTGTTTTTT.

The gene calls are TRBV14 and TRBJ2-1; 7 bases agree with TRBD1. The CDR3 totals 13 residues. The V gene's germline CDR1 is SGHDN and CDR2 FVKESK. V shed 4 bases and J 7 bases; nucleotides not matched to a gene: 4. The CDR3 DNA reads TGTGCCAGCAGCCCGACAGGGTGGAATGAGCAGTTCTTC. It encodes CASSPTGWNEQFF.

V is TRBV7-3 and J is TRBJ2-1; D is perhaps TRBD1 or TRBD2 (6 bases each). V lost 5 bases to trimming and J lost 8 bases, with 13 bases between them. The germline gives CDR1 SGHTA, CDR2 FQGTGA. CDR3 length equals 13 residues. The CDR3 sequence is CASSPHRGHEQFF. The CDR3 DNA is TGTGCCAGCAGCCCCCATCGGGGGCATGAGCAGTTCTTC.

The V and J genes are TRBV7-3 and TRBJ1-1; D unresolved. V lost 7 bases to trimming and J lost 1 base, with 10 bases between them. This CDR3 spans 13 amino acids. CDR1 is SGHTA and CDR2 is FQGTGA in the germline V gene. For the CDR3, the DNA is TGTGCCAGCAAATTGCAGGAGAACACTGAAGCTTTCTTT. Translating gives CASKLQENTEAFF.

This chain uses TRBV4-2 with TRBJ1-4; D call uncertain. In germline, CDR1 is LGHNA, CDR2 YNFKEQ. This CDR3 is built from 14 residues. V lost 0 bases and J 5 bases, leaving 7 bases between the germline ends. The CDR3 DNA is TGTGCCAGCAGCCAAGAGCCTGGGAATGAAAAACTGTTTTTT. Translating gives CASSQEPGNEKLFF.

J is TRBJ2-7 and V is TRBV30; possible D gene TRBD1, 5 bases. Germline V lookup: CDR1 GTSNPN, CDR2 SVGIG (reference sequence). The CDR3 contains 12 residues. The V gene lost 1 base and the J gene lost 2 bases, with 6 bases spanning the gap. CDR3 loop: CAWSAGTYEQYF. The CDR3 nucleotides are TGTGCCTGGAGTGCAGGGACCTACGAGCAGTACTTC.

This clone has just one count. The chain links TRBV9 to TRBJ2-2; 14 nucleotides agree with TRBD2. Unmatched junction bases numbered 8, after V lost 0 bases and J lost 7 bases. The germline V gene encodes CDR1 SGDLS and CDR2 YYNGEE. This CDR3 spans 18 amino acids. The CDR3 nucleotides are TGTGCCAGCAGCGTAGGTGGACTAGCGGGAGGTCTGAACGGGGAGCTGTTTTTT. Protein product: CASSVGGLAGGLNGELFF.

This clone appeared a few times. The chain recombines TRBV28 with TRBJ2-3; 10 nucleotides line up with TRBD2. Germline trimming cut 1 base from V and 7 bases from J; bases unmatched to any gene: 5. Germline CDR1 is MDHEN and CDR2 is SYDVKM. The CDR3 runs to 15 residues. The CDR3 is CASSLLASGGYTQYF. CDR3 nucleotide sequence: TGTGCCAGCAGTTTATTGGCTAGCGGGGGATATACGCAGTATTTT.

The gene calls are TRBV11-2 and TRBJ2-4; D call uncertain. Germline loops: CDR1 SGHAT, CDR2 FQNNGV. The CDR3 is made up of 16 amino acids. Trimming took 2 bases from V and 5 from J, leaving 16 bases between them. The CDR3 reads CASSLRGVEVQNIQYF. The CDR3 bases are TGTGCCAGCAGCTTACGTGGGGTCGAAGTTCAAAACATTCAGTACTTC.

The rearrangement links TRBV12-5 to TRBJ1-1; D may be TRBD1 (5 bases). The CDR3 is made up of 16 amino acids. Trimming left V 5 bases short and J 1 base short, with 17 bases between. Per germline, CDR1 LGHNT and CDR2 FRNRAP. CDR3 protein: CASGPGWGYANTEAFF. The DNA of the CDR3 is TGTGCTAGTGGTCCCGGGTGGGGGTACGCGAACACTGAAGCTTTCTTT.

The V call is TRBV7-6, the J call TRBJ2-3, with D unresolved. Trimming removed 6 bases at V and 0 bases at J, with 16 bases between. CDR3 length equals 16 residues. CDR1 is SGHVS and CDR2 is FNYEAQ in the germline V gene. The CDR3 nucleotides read TGTGCCAGCAGTAAAAATCCCGGCCCTAGCACAGATACGCAGTATTTT. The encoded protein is CASSKNPGPSTDTQYF. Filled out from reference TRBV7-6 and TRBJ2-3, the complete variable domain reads GAGVSQSPRYKVTKRGQDVALRCDPISGHVSLYWYRQALGQGPEFLTYFNYEAQQDKSGLPNDRFSAERPEGSISTLTIQRTEQRDSAMYRCASSKNPGPSTDTQYFGPGTRLTVL.

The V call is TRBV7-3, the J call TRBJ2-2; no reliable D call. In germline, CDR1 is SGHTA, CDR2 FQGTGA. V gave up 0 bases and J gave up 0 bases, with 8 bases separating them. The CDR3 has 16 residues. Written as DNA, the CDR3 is TGTGCCAGCAGCTTAACGGTCATTTCGAACACCGGGGAGCTGTTTTTT. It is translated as CASSLTVISNTGELFF.

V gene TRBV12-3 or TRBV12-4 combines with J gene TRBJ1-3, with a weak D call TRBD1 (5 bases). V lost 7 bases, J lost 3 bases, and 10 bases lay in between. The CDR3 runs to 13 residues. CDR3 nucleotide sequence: TGTGCCAGCACTGGGGCTGGTGGAAACACCATATATTTT. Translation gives CASTGAGGNTIYF.

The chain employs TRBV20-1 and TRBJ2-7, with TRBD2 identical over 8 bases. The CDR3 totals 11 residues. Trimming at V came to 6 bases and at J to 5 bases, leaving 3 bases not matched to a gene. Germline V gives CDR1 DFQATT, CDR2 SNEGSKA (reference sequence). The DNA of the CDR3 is TGCAGTGCCCTCGGGGGGGACGAGCAGTACTTC. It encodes CSALGGDEQYF.

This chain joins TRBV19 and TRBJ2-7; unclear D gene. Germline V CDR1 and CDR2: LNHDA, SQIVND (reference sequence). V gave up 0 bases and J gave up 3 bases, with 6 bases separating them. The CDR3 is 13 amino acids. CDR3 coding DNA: TGTGCCAGTAGTATAGATTACAGCTACGAGCAGTACTTC. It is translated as CASSIDYSYEQYF.